This T cell receptor (beta chain) was identified in a study of cytomegalovirus exposure and HLA in healthy donors. General study results and limits: Specificity for CMV antigens was confirmed in vitro for three of the CMV-associated chains. Most TCR sequences were uncommon, yet certain public TCRs appeared in many donors.

Only a few counts were recorded for this clone. Antigen: not known. PCR amplification relied on 60 Vbeta primers (plus 13 Jbeta primers). Method: immunoSEQ multiplex PCR; TCRdb's copy keeps in-frame clones and lacks some. The data hold about 200,000 clones, with roughly 80% observed a single time. Nominally healthy donors provided the samples, though records likely missed some immune exposures. Material: PBMCs. The clonotype was recovered from a man under 40 in good health and CMV-seronegative.

The CDR3 DNA sequence: TGTGCCAGCAGCTTAGGGGACACCGGCACAGATACGCAGTATTTT. Encoded protein: CASSLGDTGTDTQYF. This chain joins TRBV11-2 and TRBJ2-3, with D possibly being TRBD1 (6 bases). V lost 1 base to trimming and J lost 1 base, with 9 bases between them. Germline CDR1 and CDR2: SGHAT and FQNNGV. This CDR3 spans 15 amino acids.